Listed here is a single TCR beta chain. The antigen is not known. The data stem from a study of T-cell reconstitution after alpha-beta-depleted transplantation in children. The germline V gene has CDR1 MNHNS and CDR2 SASEGT. This CDR3 region has 17 residues. Deletions cut 6 bases from V and 5 bases from J, with 25 bases between. It was with unique molecular identifiers that the TCRbeta library was prepared. TCRdb reprocessed the PCR reads via MiXCR and lists one record per CDR3 protein. In the table there are about 200,000 distinct CDR3 sequences, roughly 9.1% of which are singletons. Overall study findings and caveats: Newly produced T cells mostly provided counts and TCRbeta diversity after one year, as hyperexpanded clones declined.

This clonotype originated in a male patient aged 2 to 10 who had a stem cell transplant for acute myeloid leukemia, so the T cells may come from the graft donor. V usage is TRBV6-1 and J usage is TRBJ2-5; D is possibly TRBD2 (5 bases). Here the sequenced sample was PBMCs, mostly from graft donor cells, taken 360 days after TCRalphabeta/CD19-depleted stem cell transplant. The CDR3 reads CASSTAVGMGGRETQYF. As DNA, the CDR3 is TGTGCCAGCAGCACCGCCGTTGGAATGGGCGGGCGGGAGACCCAGTACTTC.